A selection of T cell receptor beta chains follows, all from one sample in a study of OX40 agonist ivuxolimab in advanced cancers. The data were produced by immunoSEQ multiplex PCR, yet TCRdb's version contains in-frame clones alone and is incomplete. The sample lists approximately 80,000 clones; about 90% were seen once. Sequenced here: CD4+ or CD8+ T cells sorted from blood, sampled in a trial of the OX40 agonist ivuxolimab. The source of these receptors is an adult with an advanced solid tumor such as melanoma, head and neck, liver or kidney cancer. Both conserved end residues are part of each CDR3. The D gene is left open where the match is weak. Clone sizes are given selectively: once, few, many, or a class where the clone is expanded.

>TRBJ2-2|-|TRBV5-1|-
TGCGCCAGCAGCGGCGGACTGGGCGGGGAGCTGTTTTTT
CASSGGLGGELFF
>TRBJ2-1|TRBD2|TRBV28|-
TGTGCCAGCTACGACCGACTAGCGGGAGGTCCCAATGAGCAGTTCTTC
CASYDRLAGGPNEQFF
>TRBJ2-5|-|TRBV7-2|-
TGTGCCAGCGGCCGGGGATTTTTAGAGACCCAGTACTTC
CASGRGFLETQYF
>TRBJ2-2|-|TRBV28|few
TGTGCCAGCTTGGGAGGTTTACGTGGCGGGGAGCTGTTTTTT
CASLGGLRGGELFF
>TRBJ1-6|-|TRBV6-1|-
TGTGCCAGCAGTGAAGAGGCGAGCTCCTATAATTCACCCCTCCACTTT
CASSEEASSYNSPLHF
>TRBJ2-2|TRBD2|TRBV2|-
TGTGCCAGCACACTAGCGGGTCCGAACACCGGGGAGCTGTTTTTT
CASTLAGPNTGELFF
>TRBJ2-1|-|TRBV19|-
TGTGCCAGTAGTTCCCCCAACCGCGGGACTCAGAACAATGAGCAGTTCTTC
CASSSPNRGTQNNEQFF
>TRBJ1-4|TRBD1|TRBV5-8|-
TGTGCCAGCAGCCGAACCAGAGGGGCAGGGGGACCCGTGAGGGAAAAACTGTTTTTT
CASSRTRGAGGPVREKLFF
>TRBJ2-3|-|TRBV25-1|once
TGTGCCAGCAGCCAAGCCCTTAGCACAGATACGCAGTATTTT
CASSQALSTDTQYF
>TRBJ2-2|-|TRBV19|-
TGTGCCGATCCGTTGGCCCCTTGGCTAGCGGGGGAGCTGTTTTTT
CADPLAPWLAGELFF
>TRBJ2-7|-|TRBV5-1|once
TGCGCCAGCAGCTTGGTTGGAGACGGAAGCCCGTACGAGCAGTACTTC
CASSLVGDGSPYEQYF
>TRBJ2-7|-|TRBV30|-
TGTGCCTGGAGTAGCCTTACGGAGCAGTACTTC
CAWSSLTEQYF
>TRBJ2-6|-|TRBV19|-
TGTGCCAGTAAACGGGGCAGGGATGGCTCTGGGGCCAACGTCCTGACTTTC
CASKRGRDGSGANVLTF
>TRBJ2-3|TRBD1|TRBV5-4|-
TGTGCCAGCAGCTCTCAAGGACAGGGAACGCAGTATTTT
CASSSQGQGTQYF
>TRBJ1-1|-|TRBV6-1|-
TGTGCCAGCAGTCCTCCTCGGGGTGAAGCTTTCTTT
CASSPPRGEAFF
>TRBJ1-1|-|TRBV4-1|-
TGCGCCAGCAGCTTCACGACGGGTATGAACACTGAAGCTTTCTTT
CASSFTTGMNTEAFF
>TRBJ2-2|-|TRBV7-2|-
TGTGCCAGCAAAGGACTGATGAACACCGGGGAGCTGTTTTTT
CASKGLMNTGELFF
>TRBJ1-2|-|TRBV15|-
TGTGCCACCGGCAGAGATCGACAAAGTCCTGGCTACACCTTC
CATGRDRQSPGYTF
>TRBJ2-7|-|TRBV11-3|-
TGTGCCAGCAGCTCTGGACAGACCTACGAGCAGTACTTC
CASSSGQTYEQYF
>TRBJ1-2|-|TRBV5-1|-
TGCGCCAGCAGCTTGGGTGCAGCCTATGGCTACACCTTC
CASSLGAAYGYTF
>TRBJ2-5|-|TRBV30|-
TGTGCCTGGAGTGTATCCAGTCAAGAGACCCAGTACTTC
CAWSVSSQETQYF
>TRBJ2-7|-|TRBV28|-
TGTGCCAGCAGTTTGCAGCGAGACTCGTACTTC
CASSLQRDSYF
>TRBJ1-1|-|TRBV27|once
TGTGCCAGCAGTGGTTGGTTGGGCACTGAAGCTTTCTTT
CASSGWLGTEAFF
>TRBJ1-4|-|TRBV9|-
TGTGCCAGCAGCCCTGGGGCAACTAATGAAAAACTGTTTTTT
CASSPGATNEKLFF
>TRBJ2-5|-|TRBV7-2|-
TGTGCCAGCAGCTTTGATCAGGGACGGGAGACCCAGTACTTC
CASSFDQGRETQYF
>TRBJ2-3|-|TRBV11-3|-
TGTGCCAGCACCCCCGGAGGGGGAAGTGCAGATACGCAGTATTTT
CASTPGGGSADTQYF
>TRBJ2-3|-|TRBV7-9|-
TGTGCCAGCAGCTTAGTAAGTGTCTCCACAGATACGCAGTATTTT
CASSLVSVSTDTQYF